The rows below give T cell receptor beta chains drawn from one sample of a study of shared clonotypes between healthy human individuals. Assay used: immunoSEQ multiplex PCR; TCRdb lists only in-frame clones, some missing. The sample has over a million clones; roughly 98% are singletons. Sequenced input: naive CD4+ T cells sorted from blood. The receptor set was obtained from a man in his thirties or forties in good health. The CDR3 runs from the conserved cysteine through the conserved F or W. The D gene is left open where the match is weak. Not all rows give a size; the values are once, few, many and, for expanded clones, a class.

V: TRBV18
size: once
D: NA
J: TRBJ2-5
CDR3: CASSPLRRPQETQYF
DNA: TGTGCCAGCTCACCATTGAGACGGCCACAAGAGACCCAGTACTTC

V: TRBV7-2
size: NA
D: NA
J: TRBJ2-7
CDR3: CASSLVDYEQYF
DNA: TGTGCCAGCAGCTTGGTGGATTACGAGCAGTACTTC

V: TRBV19
size: NA
D: TRBD2
J: TRBJ2-2
CDR3: CASSSGRWMGELFF
DNA: TGTGCCAGTAGTAGCGGGAGATGGATGGGGGAGCTGTTTTTT

V: TRBV10-3
size: NA
D: NA
J: TRBJ2-7
CDR3: CAISVLGEQYF
DNA: TGTGCCATCAGTGTACTTGGGGAGCAGTACTTC

V: TRBV28
size: NA
D: NA
J: TRBJ2-6
CDR3: CASSSGHISGANVLTF
DNA: TGTGCCAGCAGTTCCGGACATATCTCTGGGGCCAACGTCCTGACTTTC

V: TRBV7-7
size: NA
D: TRBD2
J: TRBJ2-1
CDR3: CASSLAGKRGEQFF
DNA: TGTGCTAGCAGCTTAGCGGGTAAACGGGGGGAGCAGTTCTTC

V: TRBV5-4
size: NA
D: NA
J: TRBJ2-7
CDR3: CASSLGSGLDQYF
DNA: TGTGCCAGCAGCTTGGGGTCAGGGCTAGATCAGTACTTC

V: TRBV28
size: NA
D: NA
J: TRBJ2-5
CDR3: CASSDLERLQETQYF
DNA: TGTGCCAGCAGTGATCTCGAAAGGCTACAGGAGACCCAGTACTTC

V: TRBV6-5
size: NA
D: NA
J: TRBJ1-2
CDR3: CASSQRQGSYTF
DNA: TGTGCCAGCAGTCAACGTCAGGGGAGCTACACCTTC

V: TRBV4-3
size: NA
D: TRBD2
J: TRBJ2-1
CDR3: CASSQAASGRYNEQFF
DNA: TGCGCCAGCAGCCAAGCGGCTAGCGGGAGATACAATGAGCAGTTCTTC

V: TRBV27
size: NA
D: TRBD1
J: TRBJ2-7
CDR3: CASSFPRQGPSYEQYF
DNA: TGTGCCAGCAGTTTCCCCCGACAGGGACCCTCCTACGAGCAGTACTTC

V: TRBV7-8
size: once
D: NA
J: TRBJ2-2
CDR3: CASSPRESGELFF
DNA: TGTGCCAGCAGCCCCAGGGAATCCGGGGAGCTGTTTTTT

V: TRBV2
size: NA
D: NA
J: TRBJ2-7
CDR3: CASSEADYSYEQYF
DNA: TGTGCCAGCAGTGAAGCGGACTACTCCTACGAGCAGTACTTC

V: TRBV11-2
size: NA
D: TRBD1
J: TRBJ2-7
CDR3: CASSSDRGASGSTYEQYF
DNA: TGTGCCAGCAGCTCCGACAGGGGGGCTAGCGGATCTACCTACGAGCAGTACTTC

V: TRBV4-1
size: NA
D: NA
J: TRBJ2-2
CDR3: CASSQDLPSRIYTGELFF
DNA: TGCGCCAGCAGCCAAGATTTACCTAGCCGAATCTACACCGGGGAGCTGTTTTTT

V: TRBV19
size: NA
D: NA
J: TRBJ1-4
CDR3: CASSPYREEKLFF
DNA: TGTGCCAGTAGCCCTTACAGGGAAGAAAAACTGTTTTTT

V: TRBV2
size: NA
D: NA
J: TRBJ2-1
CDR3: CASRGLATRNEQFF
DNA: TGTGCCAGCAGAGGCCTAGCGACCCGCAATGAGCAGTTCTTC

V: TRBV18
size: NA
D: NA
J: TRBJ2-3
CDR3: CASSPNPTDTQYF
DNA: TGTGCCAGCTCACCAAACCCCACAGATACGCAGTATTTT

V: TRBV5-5
size: NA
D: NA
J: TRBJ2-4
CDR3: CASSLSPPGATTKNIQYF
DNA: TGTGCCAGCAGCTTGTCCCCGCCGGGGGCGACTACCAAAAACATTCAGTACTTC

V: TRBV18
size: NA
D: NA
J: TRBJ1-2
CDR3: CASSPPSNYGYTF
DNA: TGTGCCAGCTCACCCCCCAGTAACTATGGCTACACCTTC

V: TRBV2
size: NA
D: TRBD1
J: TRBJ1-4
CDR3: CASNRDRVNEKLFF
DNA: TGTGCCAGCAACCGGGACAGGGTAAACGAAAAACTGTTTTTT

V: TRBV2
size: NA
D: NA
J: TRBJ1-5
CDR3: CASSRAPPDSNQPQHF
DNA: TGTGCCAGCAGCCGGGCCCCGCCAGATAGCAATCAGCCCCAGCATTTT

V: TRBV7-3
size: NA
D: NA
J: TRBJ2-7
CDR3: CASSLIGSMSEQYF
DNA: TGTGCCAGCAGCTTAATAGGGTCTATGAGTGAGCAGTACTTC

V: TRBV5-5
size: NA
D: TRBD1
J: TRBJ2-7
CDR3: CASSLGDRVQQYF
DNA: TGTGCCAGCAGCTTGGGCGACAGGGTCCAGCAGTACTTC

V: TRBV28
size: NA
D: NA
J: TRBJ1-2
CDR3: CASSSYGYTF
DNA: TGTGCCAGCAGTAGCTATGGCTACACCTTC

V: TRBV9
size: NA
D: NA
J: TRBJ2-2
CDR3: CASSRRRTLTGELFF
DNA: TGTGCCAGCAGCAGACGTAGGACATTGACCGGGGAGCTGTTTTTT

V: TRBV28
size: NA
D: NA
J: TRBJ1-2
CDR3: CASSVQSYGYTF
DNA: TGTGCCAGCAGTGTACAGTCGTATGGCTACACCTTC

V: TRBV5-6
size: once
D: NA
J: TRBJ1-2
CDR3: CASSLTTANYGYTF
DNA: TGTGCCAGCAGCTTGACAACTGCTAACTATGGCTACACCTTC

V: TRBV11-2
size: NA
D: NA
J: TRBJ2-3
CDR3: CASSAGHTDTQYF
DNA: TGTGCCAGCAGCGCTGGGCACACAGATACGCAGTATTTT

V: TRBV27
size: NA
D: NA
J: TRBJ2-7
CDR3: CASSSSGWNYEQYF
DNA: TGTGCCAGCAGTTCCTCGGGATGGAACTACGAGCAGTACTTC

V: TRBV7-9
size: NA
D: NA
J: TRBJ2-3
CDR3: CASSLALRGSGTDTQYF
DNA: TGTGCCAGCAGCTTAGCCCTGAGGGGGTCGGGCACAGATACGCAGTATTTT

V: TRBV6-5
size: NA
D: NA
J: TRBJ2-1
CDR3: CASRRTGQNEQFF
DNA: TGTGCCAGCAGGCGGACTGGACAGAATGAGCAGTTCTTC

V: TRBV28
size: NA
D: TRBD1
J: TRBJ2-3
CDR3: CASSWGGTGTDTQYF
DNA: TGTGCCAGCAGTTGGGGTGGGACAGGCACAGATACGCAGTATTTT

V: TRBV5-1
size: NA
D: NA
J: TRBJ2-5
CDR3: CASSSTLGAVQETQYF
DNA: TGCGCCAGCAGCTCGACCTTAGGAGCGGTCCAAGAGACCCAGTACTTC

V: TRBV5-6
size: NA
D: NA
J: TRBJ2-1
CDR3: CASSPLGTNNEQFF
DNA: TGTGCCAGCAGCCCCCTCGGGACCAACAATGAGCAGTTCTTC

V: TRBV6-1
size: NA
D: NA
J: TRBJ1-1
CDR3: CASKVLPVNTEAFF
DNA: TGTGCCAGCAAGGTCCTACCAGTGAACACTGAAGCTTTCTTT

V: TRBV6-1
size: NA
D: NA
J: TRBJ2-3
CDR3: CATRLGPRAQYF
DNA: TGTGCCACCAGGCTGGGCCCTCGGGCGCAGTATTTT

V: TRBV19
size: NA
D: TRBD1
J: TRBJ2-7
CDR3: CARRQGSTYEQYF
DNA: TGTGCCAGACGACAGGGGAGCACCTACGAGCAGTACTTC

V: TRBV5-1
size: NA
D: TRBD1
J: TRBJ2-5
CDR3: CASSLQGASETQYF
DNA: TGCGCCAGCAGCTTGCAGGGGGCATCGGAGACCCAGTACTTC

V: TRBV30
size: NA
D: NA
J: TRBJ1-5
CDR3: CAWSTRQRNQPQHF
DNA: TGTGCCTGGAGTACAAGGCAGCGGAATCAGCCCCAGCATTTT

V: TRBV19
size: NA
D: NA
J: TRBJ1-1
CDR3: CASSIEGSGLGTEAFF
DNA: TGTGCCAGTAGTATTGAGGGATCGGGCCTTGGGACTGAAGCTTTCTTT

V: TRBV6-6
size: NA
D: TRBD1
J: TRBJ1-2
CDR3: CASKRTGEGYGYTF
DNA: TGTGCCAGCAAAAGGACAGGGGAGGGCTATGGCTACACCTTC

V: TRBV10-3
size: NA
D: NA
J: TRBJ2-7
CDR3: CAISGSGVDEQYF
DNA: TGTGCCATCAGTGGGTCAGGGGTGGACGAGCAGTACTTC

V: TRBV7-9
size: NA
D: NA
J: TRBJ2-7
CDR3: CASSSGGDDYEQYF
DNA: TGTGCCAGCAGCTCCGGCGGGGATGACTACGAGCAGTACTTC

V: TRBV5-1
size: NA
D: NA
J: TRBJ1-2
CDR3: CASNLPGVGYTF
DNA: TGCGCCAGCAACCTTCCAGGGGTCGGCTACACCTTC

V: TRBV4-2
size: NA
D: NA
J: TRBJ1-1
CDR3: CASSPKRGNTEAFF
DNA: TGTGCCAGCAGCCCCAAACGGGGGAACACTGAAGCTTTCTTT

V: TRBV29-1
size: NA
D: NA
J: TRBJ2-6
CDR3: CSVFEPSGANVLTF
DNA: TGCAGCGTTTTTGAACCCTCTGGGGCCAACGTCCTGACTTTC

V: TRBV9
size: once
D: TRBD1
J: TRBJ1-4
CDR3: CASSYRGQGEKLFF
DNA: TGTGCCAGCAGCTACAGGGGGCAGGGTGAAAAACTGTTTTTT

V: TRBV7-9
size: NA
D: NA
J: TRBJ1-5
CDR3: CASSLVGGMQGGSNQPQHF
DNA: TGTGCCAGCAGCTTAGTAGGGGGTATGCAGGGTGGAAGCAATCAGCCCCAGCATTTT

V: TRBV7-2
size: NA
D: TRBD1
J: TRBJ1-5
CDR3: CASSSGTGLYQPQHF
DNA: TGTGCCAGCAGCTCCGGGACAGGGCTTTATCAGCCCCAGCATTTT